This TCR beta chain was captured in a study of cytotoxic CD8 clonotypes in ibrutinib-treated CLL (dated by TCRdb to the early 2020s). In terms of the full investigation: The cohort included about 15 treatment-naive and ten to eleven relapsed/refractory patients; some 18 were IGHV unmutated. Cryopreserved peripheral blood mononuclear cells were obtained before treatment, at response, and at either sustained remission or disease progression. Response samples were obtained after a median of roughly eleven months of treatment, with a range of roughly 6 to 36 months. Every remission and progressive disease sample was obtained while ibrutinib was still being received by the patients. Partial responses were observed in about 24 patients and complete responses in 2; after a median follow-up of about 69 months, remission was maintained in 14 patients and progression was observed in about twelve. On average, each sample had approximately 250,000 productive templates and under 95,000 productive rearrangements. Longitudinal samples were obtainable from about 30% of the roughly 86 participants in the trial.

Overall study outcomes, separate from this receptor: Lymph node repertoires were not examined, and the timing of sampling was not matched between patients in sustained remission and those whose disease progressed. Public clonotypes were rare and either shrank or stayed stable during treatment, and the rise in clonality at ibrutinib response reflected expansion of private clonotypes. Baseline clonality was found to be higher than that of age-matched healthy donors and was strongly correlated with circulating CD8+ T-cell counts. Clonality rose at ibrutinib response, remained stable during sustained remission, and dropped back toward baseline at progression.

Per the publication, the time point label means: 12 months on ibrutinib. Roughly 2 micrograms of genomic DNA were extracted from cryopreserved PBMCs for TCR beta library preparation. Longitudinal blood samples from CLL patients receiving ibrutinib monotherapy were subjected to high-throughput TCR beta sequencing. The patients were enrolled in a single-center, open-label phase 2 trial of ibrutinib monotherapy. Worth noting for this clone: Its antigen has not been determined. Base qualities are missing; no much larger clone stands one base away.

Reading the germline V gene gives CDR1 SQVTM and CDR2 ANQGSEA. Its CDR3 holds 18 amino acids, cysteine through phenylalanine. Just CDR3 DNA is preserved here, 54 bases in frame from base 1. V ends up 7 bases short and J 4 bases short, with an unmatched junction base count of 14. On a MiSeq, deep resolution sequencing aimed for a depth between 1 in 1 million and 1 in 200,000 T cells, with each clonotype covered approximately 9.2x on average. The immunoSEQ hsTCRB Kit was used to generate TCR beta libraries. The original pipeline was this. ImmunoSEQ Data Assistant and ImmunoSEQ Analyzer were used for data analysis, and V, D and J genes were assigned according to IMGT definitions. Clonality, with values ranging from 0 to 1, was calculated as one minus the normalized Shannon entropy of productive rearrangement frequencies. Only overrepresented clonotypes making up at least 0.05% of each patient's repertoire were included in the public clonotype analysis. Repertoires from roughly 13 age-matched healthy donors in immuneACCESS were used as clonality controls. TCRdb took over this immuneACCESS table, retaining in-frame rearrangements with V and J assigned. Such tables are incomplete; in checked studies, under half of the missing clones stem from an unresolved V gene, and the remainder is unexplained. The V and J calls and clone size come from that table; D and trimming were worked out from the DNA. The sample records roughly 100,000 clones, roughly 80% of which are singletons. About 34% of the sample goes to the ten largest clones.

This TCR derives from a human donor with chronic lymphocytic leukemia. The sequences come from PBMCs, collected after 12 months of ibrutinib treatment. The sequence links TRBV29-1 to TRBJ2-3; TRBD2 lines up with 16 middle nucleotides. The CDR3 reads CSAGGGGLAGGPPDTQYF. The bases are TGCAGCGCCGGAGGCGGGGGACTAGCGGGGGGGCCCCCAGATACGCAGTATTTT.